The 23 T cell receptor beta chains in this list originate from one sample, sequenced in a study of shared clonotypes between healthy human individuals. Here immunoSEQ multiplex PCR was the method, and the copy in TCRdb shows in-frame clones only, minus some. Of millions of clones detected, around 93% appear once; the ten largest clones hold under 2%. Naive CD8 isolation took CD45RO-negative cells positively selected for CCR7 and excluded terminally differentiated effector memory CD45RA+ cells. Sequencing was done on a sample of naive CD8+ T cells from PBMCs. Receptors originate from a man between 18 and 29 years old in good health. Some clones in this sample may be carry-over from other donors' samples.

This chain connects TRBV27 to TRBJ2-3, with a tentative D call TRBD1 (5 bases). Trimming left V 10 bases short and J 6 bases short, with 11 bases between. CDR3 length equals 11 residues. Germline CDR1 is MNHEY and CDR2 is SMNVEV (reference sequence). The CDR3 loop reads CATLAGDTQYF. The CDR3 bases are TGTGCCACCCTCGCAGGGGATACGCAGTATTTT.

The V and J genes are TRBV7-8 and TRBJ2-1; no clear D. The CDR3 is 13 amino acids. Per germline, CDR1 SGHVS and CDR2 FQNEAQ. V was pared by 4 bases and J by 7 bases, with 11 bases between. CDR3 loop: CASSYDTRNEQFF. As DNA, the CDR3 is TGTGCCAGCAGCTATGATACGCGGAATGAGCAGTTCTTC.

V and J are TRBV27 and TRBJ2-1, with D possibly matching TRBD2 (7 bases). CDR3 size: 13 residues. CDR1 and CDR2 from the germline V gene are MNHEY and SMNVEV (reference sequence). V gave up 7 bases and J gave up 8 bases, with 15 bases separating them. The DNA of the CDR3 is TGTGCCAGCACTTCTACAGGGAGGGATGAGCAGTTCTTC. It yields the protein CASTSTGRDEQFF.

This sequence joins TRBV28 and TRBJ2-7; TRBD1 aligns across 10 bases. Germline CDR1 MDHEN, CDR2 SYDVKM. This CDR3 is 16 amino acids long. The trim removed 1 base at V and 0 bases at J, leaving 3 bases unmatched. CDR3 sequence reads: CASSLLDRGYSYEQYF. The CDR3 DNA is TGTGCCAGCAGTTTATTGGACAGGGGGTACTCCTACGAGCAGTACTTC.

The chain links TRBV7-6 to TRBJ1-5; 8 positions match TRBD1. This CDR3 contains 13 residues. Germline loops: CDR1 SGHVS, CDR2 FNYEAQ. The V and J ends lost 6 bases and 8 bases, in that order; junction bases with no gene match: 6. In DNA form, the CDR3 reads TGTGCCAGCAGTGCAGGGGGCGGGGAGCCCCAGCATTTT. Amino acids: CASSAGGGEPQHF.

About this clone itself: The same CDR3 can be traced to other DNA sequences in this sample. V is TRBV27 and J is TRBJ2-2; D gene ambiguous. In germline, CDR1 is MNHEY, CDR2 SMNVEV (reference sequence). This CDR3 region has 12 residues. V was trimmed by 5 bases and J by 4 bases, leaving 5 bases between them. In nucleotides, the CDR3 is TGTGCCAGCAGTCCTATCACCGGGGAGCTGTTTTTT. This gives the protein CASSPITGELFF.

Regarding this clone: The sample carries other DNA sequences with the same CDR3. This chain uses TRBV7-9 with TRBJ2-7; D is possibly TRBD1 (5 bases). The CDR3 consists of 14 residues. V lost 3 bases and J 1 base, leaving 10 bases between the germline ends. Germline V gene lookup returns CDR1 SEHNR and CDR2 FQNEAQ (reference sequence). Here the CDR3 DNA reads TGTGCCAGCAGCTTGGGGCCCGGGTCCTACGAGCAGTACTTC. Translating gives CASSLGPGSYEQYF.

The rearrangement uses TRBV30 and TRBJ2-3; perhaps TRBD2 as D (7 bases). From germline, CDR1 is GTSNPN and CDR2 SVGIG (reference sequence). Between the trimmed V and J ends, which lost 2 bases and 1 base, there was a span of 13 bases. The CDR3 length is 15 residues. The CDR3 nucleotides read TGTGCCTGGAGTTTAGGGGGGGGACGCACAGATACGCAGTATTTT. Translating it yields CAWSLGGGRTDTQYF.

This clone was counted a single time. The chain employs TRBV19 and TRBJ2-1, with 7 bases that match TRBD2. V gave up 4 bases and J gave up 6 bases; unmatched junction bases: 3. This CDR3 has 13 amino acids. Germline CDR1 reads LNHDA; CDR2 reads SQIVND (reference sequence). The CDR3 loop is CASSTREGNEQFF. CDR3 nucleotide sequence: TGTGCCAGTAGTACTAGGGAGGGCAATGAGCAGTTCTTC.

The chain employs TRBV19 and TRBJ2-2; D remains ambiguous. Germline V gene data show CDR1 as LNHDA and CDR2 as SQIVND (reference sequence). The CDR3 covers 13 residues. Trimming removed 11 bases from V and 2 bases from J, with 12 bases in between. The CDR3 sequence is CAVRVVNTGELFF. DNA of the CDR3: TGTGCCGTACGCGTGGTCAACACCGGGGAGCTGTTTTTT.

This clone was picked up one time. The sample has other DNA sequences that encode this CDR3 too. This chain links TRBV27 with TRBJ2-1; 11 bases fit TRBD2. The CDR3 sequence is 15 residues long. The ends lost 3 bases at V and 4 bases at J; junction bases unmatched: 2. Germline CDR1 reads MNHEY; CDR2 reads SMNVEV (reference sequence). The CDR3 sequence: CASSFGLAGYNEQFF. The CDR3 DNA reads as TGTGCCAGCAGTTTCGGACTAGCGGGTTACAATGAGCAGTTCTTC.

The chain carries TRBV7-8 and TRBJ1-5; D is uncertain. The CDR3 runs 14 residues. Germline V lookup: CDR1 SGHVS, CDR2 FQNEAQ. Trimming removed 5 bases at V and 2 bases at J, with 10 bases between. The CDR3 loop reads CASSQGWGNQPQHF. CDR3 sequence (DNA): TGTGCCAGCAGCCAAGGATGGGGCAATCAGCCCCAGCATTTT.

This chain joins TRBV7-2 and TRBJ1-1, with TRBD1 as a possible D gene (5 bases). CDR1 is SGHTA and CDR2 is FQGNSA in the germline V gene. The CDR3 runs to 13 residues. Trimming removed 3 bases at V and 4 bases at J, with 9 bases between. DNA of the CDR3: TGTGCCAGCAGCTTTTATGGGGGCACTGAAGCTTTCTTT. Its protein product is CASSFYGGTEAFF.

The V and J genes are TRBV5-5 and TRBJ1-1; D remains unclear. The CDR3 has 14 amino acids. CDR1 is SGHKS, CDR2 YYEKEE, per germline (reference sequence). V gave up 3 bases and J gave up 5 bases, with 14 bases separating them. The CDR3 protein is CASSWFERGTEAFF. The CDR3 region has the DNA TGTGCCAGCAGCTGGTTCGAAAGAGGGACTGAAGCTTTCTTT.

V is TRBV18 and J is TRBJ2-5, with D unresolved. The V end was cut by 4 bases, the J end by 2 bases, with 8 bases between. Germline V gives CDR1 KGHSH, CDR2 LQKENI. This CDR3 has 13 amino acids. This CDR3 reads CASSLSAQETQYF. The CDR3 DNA reads as TGTGCCAGCTCACTATCAGCTCAAGAGACCCAGTACTTC.

The chain links TRBV29-1 to TRBJ2-1; possibly TRBD1 or TRBD2 for D (6 bases each). The V and J ends lost 5 bases and 2 bases respectively, with 19 bases between them. Germline-derived CDR1 and CDR2 are SQVTM and ANQGSEA. The CDR3 extends over 16 amino acids. CDR3 residues: CSVQGWLATTYNEQFF. Here the CDR3 DNA reads TGCAGCGTTCAGGGGTGGCTAGCGACTACCTACAATGAGCAGTTCTTC.

V and J are TRBV27 and TRBJ1-1; the D is unclear. Germline V gene data show CDR1 as MNHEY and CDR2 as SMNVEV (reference sequence). Between the trimmed V and J ends, which lost 4 bases and 4 bases, there was a span of 16 bases. The CDR3 contains 15 residues. The chain's CDR3 is CASSSLGWVGTEAFF. The CDR3 DNA sequence: TGTGCCAGCAGTTCGTTGGGCTGGGTAGGCACTGAAGCTTTCTTT.

This chain uses TRBV19 with TRBJ2-1; D gene unclear. The CDR3 length is 13 residues. The germline gives CDR1 LNHDA, CDR2 SQIVND (reference sequence). Trimming left V 3 bases short and J 3 bases short, with 6 bases between. CDR3 DNA sequence: TGTGCCAGTAGTATCCAGCTCTACAATGAGCAGTTCTTC. It yields the protein CASSIQLYNEQFF.

This chain joins TRBV4-1 and TRBJ2-1; TRBD2 matches 11 bases. The V segment lost 5 bases and the J segment 0 bases; nucleotides outside the gene matches: 3. The CDR3 is 16 amino acids. Germline CDR1 and CDR2: MGHRA and YSYEKL. The CDR3 DNA sequence: TGCGCCAGCAGCTATCTAGCGGGAGGCTCCTACAATGAGCAGTTCTTC. Encoded protein: CASSYLAGGSYNEQFF.

The J gene is TRBJ1-1, the V gene TRBV10-3, with D hard to call. The CDR3 runs 13 residues. Germline-derived CDR1 and CDR2 are ENHRY and SYGVKD. Trimming stripped 2 bases from V and 1 base from J, with 5 bases between. The CDR3 protein is CAISETRNTEAFF. The CDR3 DNA is TGTGCCATCAGTGAGACGCGGAACACTGAAGCTTTCTTT.

The rearrangement joins TRBV5-4 to TRBJ2-7, with D maybe TRBD2 (6 bases). This CDR3 region has 14 residues. Trimming cost V 3 bases and J 4 bases, with 14 bases left between them. Germline V lookup: CDR1 SGHNT, CDR2 YYREEE (reference sequence). The CDR3 DNA reads TGTGCCAGCAGCTCACGGACTAATCTTTACGAGCAGTACTTC. Amino acids: CASSSRTNLYEQYF. The variable domain in full, with the rest retrieved from reference TRBV5-4 and TRBJ2-7, is ETGVTQSPTHLIKTRGQQVTLRCSSQSGHNTVSWYQQALGQGPQFIFQYYREEENGRGNFPPRFSGLQFPNYSSELNVNALELDDSALYLCASSSRTNLYEQYFGPGTRLTVT.

J is TRBJ1-1 and V is TRBV13, with a possible D match to TRBD1 (5 bases). The CDR3 loop spans 14 amino acids. V lost 6 bases, J lost 11 bases, and 22 bases lay in between. Germline-derived CDR1 and CDR2 are PRHDT and FYEKMQ (reference sequence). CDR3 coding DNA: TGTGCCAGCAGGAGGGGTGGCAGGGAAGGTGGGGCTTTCTTT. Translation gives CASRRGGREGGAFF.

The chain uses TRBV6-1 and TRBJ2-4; 13 bases map to TRBD2. Germline loops: CDR1 MNHNS, CDR2 SASEGT. The CDR3 loop spans 18 amino acids. The ends lost 4 bases at V and 6 bases at J; junction bases unmatched: 12. In DNA, the CDR3 is TGTGCCAGCAGTGGGGTACTAGCGGGAGGGCCGGGTGGAAACATTCAGTACTTC. Residues: CASSGVLAGGPGGNIQYF.